This TCR beta chain was documented in a study of T cell repertoires in cytomegalovirus infection. TCRdb itself ran the reads through MiXCR, one entry per CDR3 protein. The repertoire holds about 150,000 distinct CDR3 sequences, about a quarter seen once, with approximately 11% in the top ten. This clonotype was seen ten or more times. The CDR3 loop spans 13 amino acids. V lost 6 bases and J 6 bases, leaving 13 bases between the germline ends. Germline V lookup: CDR1 SGHTA, CDR2 FQGNSA. This TCR derives from a human donor in good health (CMV status not recorded). Some clones in this sample may be carry-over from other donors' samples. Specimen: PBMCs. The chain recombines TRBV7-2 with TRBJ2-3; no reliable D call. The CDR3 DNA sequence: TGTGCCAGCAGTCCAGGCACCGGGGATACGCAGTATTTT. Protein: CASSPGTGDTQYF.